The rows below give T cell receptor beta chains drawn from one sample of a study of shared clonotypes between healthy human individuals. Sequencing was performed with immunoSEQ multiplex PCR; in TCRdb, only in-frame clones are kept and a portion is missing. This sample yields about 490,000 clones, of which approximately 79% are seen a single time; about an eighth belongs to the top ten. The sequencing input was PBMCs. The receptor set was obtained from a woman in her thirties or forties in good health. Some clones in this sample may be carry-over from other donors' samples. Both conserved end residues are part of each CDR3. The order of the fields is clone size, J gene, V gene, CDR3 length, D gene, CDR3 protein, CDR3 DNA. The D gene is left open where the match is weak. Clone size is given for some rows only: seen once, a few or many times, or a class if the clone is expanded.

>.|TRBJ2-7|TRBV7-7|18|TRBD1
CASSPGVRGTGTVREQYF
TGTGCCAGCAGTCCAGGGGTTCGAGGGACAGGTACCGTACGGGAGCAGTACTTC
>.|TRBJ1-5|TRBV5-5|14|.
CASSLGQSNQPQHF
TGTGCCAGCAGCTTAGGACAGAGCAATCAGCCCCAGCATTTT
>few|TRBJ2-5|TRBV28|16|TRBD1
CASSSRSRGLGETQYF
TGTGCCAGCAGCTCCCGGAGCAGGGGGCTCGGGGAGACCCAGTACTTC
>few|TRBJ2-7|TRBV10-3|11|.
CAISEGSEQYF
TGTGCCATCAGTGAGGGATCCGAGCAGTACTTC
>.|TRBJ2-5|TRBV15|17|TRBD2
CATSRDLTSGYQETQYF
TGTGCCACCAGCAGAGATCTTACTAGCGGATATCAAGAGACCCAGTACTTC
>.|TRBJ1-4|TRBV28|16|TRBD1
CASSVPRDSLSEKLFF
TGTGCCAGCAGTGTACCCCGGGACAGCCTTAGTGAAAAACTGTTTTTT
>.|TRBJ2-1|TRBV7-2|16|.
CASSPQDLGAGNEQFF
TGTGCCAGCAGCCCCCAGGACCTAGGGGCGGGCAATGAGCAGTTCTTC
>.|TRBJ2-7|TRBV5-6|12|.
CVSSSFGYEQYF
TGTGTCAGCAGCTCGTTCGGGTACGAGCAGTACTTC
>.|TRBJ2-1|TRBV5-6|15|TRBD1
CASSWRDRGMYEQFF
TGTGCCAGCAGCTGGAGGGACAGGGGGATGTATGAGCAGTTCTTC
>.|TRBJ1-1|TRBV10-2|12|.
CASSNGDTEAFF
TGCGCCAGCAGTAATGGAGACACTGAAGCTTTCTTT
>.|TRBJ2-1|TRBV7-3|14|.
CASSLNQGVNEQFF
TGTGCCAGCAGCTTAAATCAGGGAGTAAATGAGCAGTTCTTC
>few|TRBJ2-7|TRBV28|14|.
CASSPLVYSYEQYF
TGTGCCAGCAGCCCGCTTGTTTACTCCTACGAGCAGTACTTC
>once|TRBJ2-7|TRBV25-1|15|.
CASSESVGGTYEQYF
TGTGCCAGCAGTGAATCGGTCGGCGGGACCTACGAGCAGTACTTC
>.|TRBJ2-3|TRBV7-8|15|TRBD2
CASSRTSGITDTQYF
TGTGCCAGCAGCCGGACTAGCGGTATCACAGATACGCAGTATTTT
>.|TRBJ1-1|TRBV28|12|.
CASTWSEGEAFF
TGTGCCAGCACATGGTCCGAGGGTGAAGCTTTCTTT
>.|TRBJ2-3|TRBV5-6|14|.
CASSHLGGADTQYF
TGTGCCAGCAGCCACCTGGGGGGTGCAGATACGCAGTATTTT
>.|TRBJ2-7|TRBV19|14|.
CASSMGGGINEQYF
TGTGCCAGTAGTATGGGGGGGGGCATCAACGAGCAGTACTTC
>.|TRBJ1-4|TRBV7-6|14|TRBD1
CASSKDREGEKLFF
TGTGCCAGCAGCAAGGACAGGGAAGGGGAAAAACTGTTTTTT
>.|TRBJ1-4|TRBV19|15|.
CASSPQGSTNEKLFF
TGTGCCAGTAGTCCCCAGGGATCAACTAATGAAAAACTGTTTTTT
>.|TRBJ1-1|TRBV4-3|14|TRBD1
CASSQGQFSTEAFF
TGCGCCAGCAGCCAGGGACAGTTTAGCACTGAAGCTTTCTTT
>.|TRBJ2-4|TRBV28|17|.
CASRASGTLVAKNIQYF
TGTGCCAGCAGGGCGAGCGGCACCCTAGTAGCCAAAAACATTCAGTACTTC
>.|TRBJ1-1|TRBV19|16|.
CASSIRVAGWNTEAFF
TGTGCCAGTAGTATCAGGGTTGCAGGGTGGAACACTGAAGCTTTCTTT
>.|TRBJ1-4|TRBV25-1|14|TRBD1
CASSESGQAEKLFF
TGTGCCAGCAGTGAATCGGGACAGGCCGAAAAACTGTTTTTT
>.|TRBJ2-5|TRBV18|15|TRBD2
CASSPNREGRVTQYF
TGTGCCAGCTCACCAAACCGGGAGGGCCGGGTGACCCAGTACTTC
>.|TRBJ1-2|TRBV7-9|12|.
CASSLLGSGYTF
TGTGCCAGCAGCTTATTGGGTTCTGGCTACACCTTC
>.|TRBJ2-1|TRBV28|15|TRBD2
CASSLGSSGMGEQFF
TGTGCCAGCAGTCTAGGGTCTAGCGGGATGGGTGAGCAGTTCTTC
>.|TRBJ2-7|TRBV5-1|14|TRBD2
CASSLEAGAYEQYF
TGCGCCAGCAGCTTGGAAGCGGGAGCCTACGAGCAGTACTTC
>once|TRBJ2-3|TRBV27|14|.
CASSLSRVTDTQYF
TGTGCCAGCAGTTTATCTAGGGTCACAGATACGCAGTATTTT
>.|TRBJ2-3|TRBV18|13|.
CASSPGAGDTQYF
TGTGCCAGCTCACCGGGGGCTGGGGATACGCAGTATTTT
>.|TRBJ1-4|TRBV10-2|17|TRBD1
CASSLGQGADKREKLFF
TGCGCCAGCAGCCTGGGACAGGGGGCGGATAAAAGAGAAAAACTGTTTTTT
>.|TRBJ2-1|TRBV10-3|14|TRBD1
CAISGQGVFNEQFF
TGTGCCATCAGCGGACAGGGGGTCTTTAATGAGCAGTTCTTC
>.|TRBJ1-1|TRBV27|15|.
CASSLSPGRNTEAFF
TGTGCCAGCAGTTTATCGCCGGGGAGGAACACTGAAGCTTTCTTT
>once|TRBJ2-3|TRBV9|13|TRBD2
CASSVLAGDTQYF
TGTGCCAGCAGCGTACTAGCGGGAGATACGCAGTATTTT
>.|TRBJ2-7|TRBV20-1|11|.
CSASPSYEQYF
TGCAGTGCTAGTCCGTCCTACGAGCAGTACTTC
>.|TRBJ2-7|TRBV7-2|15|TRBD1
CASSSRDRSSYEQYF
TGTGCCAGCAGCTCCCGGGACAGGAGCTCCTACGAGCAGTACTTC
>.|TRBJ1-5|TRBV4-2|15|.
CASSQEDGINQPQHF
TGTGCCAGCAGCCAAGAGGACGGGATCAATCAGCCCCAGCATTTT